This T cell receptor beta chain was sequenced during a study of T cell repertoires in cytomegalovirus infection. TCRdb re-called the reads with MiXCR, one entry per CDR3 protein. The table lists more than 150,000 distinct CDR3 sequences, over 15% of them singletons. Germline-derived CDR1 and CDR2 are SGHVS and FQNEAQ. The V gene end was trimmed by 5 bases and the J gene end by 3 bases; junction bases not matched to a gene: 9. The CDR3 covers 18 residues. The sequenced sample consisted of CD8+ T cells from PBMCs. This chain connects TRBV7-8 to TRBJ2-3, with TRBD2 matching 15 bases. This receptor was obtained from a human donor in good health (CMV status not recorded). Some clones in this sample may be carry-over from other donors' samples. CDR3 bases: TGTGCCAGCAGCCCACGGACTAGCGGGGGGGCCGGGACAGATACGCAGTATTTT. This translates into CASSPRTSGGAGTDTQYF.